The 27 T cell receptor beta chains below come from one sample, sequenced in a study of cytomegalovirus exposure and HLA in healthy donors. The data were produced by immunoSEQ multiplex PCR, yet TCRdb's version contains in-frame clones alone and is incomplete. The data show fewer than 250,000 clones, with around 80% seen just once and around 15% held by the top ten. Sample: PBMCs. These TCRs come from a woman in her thirties in good health and CMV-seropositive.

This sequence joins TRBV11-2 and TRBJ1-2; TRBD1 is a possible D gene (6 bases). With 5 bases removed from V and 6 bases from J, the gap between germline ends came to 22 bases. CDR3 length: 16 amino acids. The germline CDR1 and CDR2 sequences are SGHAT and FQNNGV. CDR3 DNA sequence: TGTGCCAGCAGCCCCCACTCGGCAGGGGCCGACCATGGCTACACCTTC. It specifies CASSPHSAGADHGYTF.

The V call is TRBV15, the J call TRBJ2-7; TRBD2 matches at 9 bases. In germline, CDR1 is LNHNV, CDR2 YYDKDF (reference sequence). The CDR3 is made up of 15 amino acids. V lost 3 bases to trimming and J lost 6 bases; unmatched junction nucleotides: 9. The CDR3 here is CATSSGTSYGGEQYF. The DNA for the CDR3 is TGTGCCACCAGCAGCGGGACTAGCTATGGTGGCGAGCAGTACTTC.

The rearrangement links TRBV2 to TRBJ2-5; 9 nucleotides agree with TRBD1. This CDR3 contains 15 residues. Trimming at V came to 5 bases and at J to 5 bases, leaving 9 bases not matched to a gene. Germline CDR1 reads SNHLY; CDR2 reads FYNNEI. For the CDR3, the DNA is TGTGCCAGCAGTATATTGACAGGGACAGGGGAGACCCAGTACTTC. Protein: CASSILTGTGETQYF. Looking up the rest from reference TRBV2 and TRBJ2-5 gives the full variable domain: EPEVTQTPSHQVTQMGQEVILRCVPISNHLYFYWYRQILGQKVEFLVSFYNNEISEKSEIFDDQFSVERPDGSNFTLKIRSTKLEDSAMYFCASSILTGTGETQYFGPGTRLLVL.

This chain's CDR3 is CAWKRENYGYTF. The DNA of the CDR3 is TGTGCCTGGAAGCGGGAGAACTATGGCTACACCTTC. The chain is built from TRBV30 and TRBJ1-2, with unresolved D. Per the germline V gene, CDR1 is GTSNPN and CDR2 is SVGIG (reference sequence). The V and J ends lost 4 bases and 2 bases respectively, with 8 bases between them. This CDR3 has 12 residues.

This clone was detected only a few times. This chain connects TRBV7-2 to TRBJ2-5; 11 nucleotides align to TRBD2. Germline CDR1 SGHTA, CDR2 FQGNSA. The CDR3 extends over 16 amino acids. V trimming: 7 bases; J trimming: 3 bases; junction bases outside the gene matches: 10. This CDR3 reads CASIPLDSGREETQYF. The CDR3 DNA is TGTGCCAGCATCCCCCTGGATAGCGGGAGGGAAGAGACCCAGTACTTC. Based on the CDR3 plus reference TRBV7-2 and TRBJ2-5, the full variable domain is GAGVSQSPSNKVTEKGKDVELRCDPISGHTALYWYRQSLGQGLEFLIYFQGNSAPDKSGLPSDRFSAERTGGSVSTLTIQRTQQEDSAVYLCASIPLDSGREETQYFGPGTRLLVL.

V gene TRBV30 combines with J gene TRBJ2-6; the D is unclear. V was cut by 5 bases and J by 0 bases, with 8 bases left in between. This CDR3 region has 14 residues. CDR1 and CDR2 from the germline V gene are GTSNPN and SVGIG (reference sequence). This CDR3 is CAWRPDSGANVLTF. The CDR3 region has the DNA TGTGCCTGGCGCCCAGACTCTGGGGCCAACGTCCTGACTTTC. Filled out from reference TRBV30 and TRBJ2-6, the complete variable domain reads SQTIHQWPATLVQPVGSPLSLECTVEGTSNPNLYWYRQAAGRGLQLLFYSVGIGQISSEVPQNLSASRPQDRQFILSSKKLLLSDSGFYLCAWRPDSGANVLTFGAGSRLTVL.

This clone was recorded at least ten times. The chain carries TRBV19 and TRBJ1-1; the match to TRBD1 covers 8 bases. Germline CDR1 reads LNHDA; CDR2 reads SQIVND (reference sequence). The CDR3 is 15 residues long. J gave up 1 base and V 6 bases, and 7 bases lay outside the gene matches. CDR3 DNA sequence: TGTGCCAGTAGCATCCTAGGACAGGGGAACACTGAAGCTTTCTTT. It encodes CASSILGQGNTEAFF.

The CDR3 DNA follows: TGTGCCAGCAGTTTTCAACAGAGCAATCAGCCCCAGCATTTT. The encoded protein is CASSFQQSNQPQHF. The chain joins TRBV27 to TRBJ1-5; D gene ambiguous. CDR3 length: 14 residues. Trimming took off 3 bases at V and 1 base at J, with 7 bases between the two ends. Germline V CDR1 and CDR2: MNHEY, SMNVEV (reference sequence).

The J gene is TRBJ1-2, the V gene TRBV11-2; 8 positions agree with TRBD1. CDR1 SGHAT and CDR2 FQNNGV come from the germline V gene. The CDR3 is made up of 13 amino acids. DNA for the CDR3: TGTGCTACCTACCAGGGGGCACTCCATGGCTACACCTTC. It translates to CATYQGALHGYTF.

This clone was observed a few times. In DNA form, the CDR3 reads TGTGCCAGCAGCAGATCGGGACAGATAAATGAAAAACTGTTTTTT. Amino acids: CASSRSGQINEKLFF. The V gene is TRBV11-3, the J gene TRBJ1-4; the match to TRBD1 covers 7 bases. The CDR3 contains 15 residues. Trimming took 5 bases from V and 5 from J; bases not matched to a gene: 8. Germline CDR1 reads SGHNT; CDR2 reads YENEEA.

The CDR3 loop reads CASTTGAPHQPQHF. CDR3 sequence (DNA): TGTGCCAGCACCACCGGGGCTCCCCATCAGCCCCAGCATTTT. The chain joins TRBV9 to TRBJ1-5; tentatively, D is TRBD1 (5 bases). V gave up 6 bases and J gave up 5 bases, with 15 bases separating them. The CDR3 runs 14 residues. Germline CDR1 SGDLS, CDR2 YYNGEE.

The chain combines TRBV30 with TRBJ1-5; D possibly corresponds to TRBD1 (6 bases). Trimming stripped 4 bases from V and 6 bases from J, with 13 bases between. Germline-derived CDR1 and CDR2 are GTSNPN and SVGIG (reference sequence). This CDR3 spans 13 amino acids. The CDR3 loop reads CAWNRESGQPQHF. The DNA for the CDR3 is TGTGCCTGGAACAGGGAGTCGGGTCAGCCCCAGCATTTT. The whole variable domain, remainder taken from reference TRBV30 and TRBJ1-5, is SQTIHQWPATLVQPVGSPLSLECTVEGTSNPNLYWYRQAAGRGLQLLFYSVGIGQISSEVPQNLSASRPQDRQFILSSKKLLLSDSGFYLCAWNRESGQPQHFGDGTRLSIL.

This chain links TRBV2 with TRBJ2-1; tentatively, D is TRBD1 or TRBD2 (5 bases each). V lost 3 bases, J lost 9 bases, and 18 bases lay in between. This CDR3 contains 15 residues. Germline values: CDR1 SNHLY, CDR2 FYNNEI. The CDR3: CASSDSVSGPGEQFF. The CDR3 DNA is TGTGCCAGCAGTGACTCGGTGTCGGGACCGGGTGAGCAGTTCTTC.

The V and J genes are TRBV6-5 and TRBJ1-1; D perhaps matches TRBD1 (5 bases). V was trimmed by 5 bases and J by 4 bases, leaving 14 bases between them. CDR3 length: 14 residues. Germline V gives CDR1 MNHEY, CDR2 SVGAGI. This CDR3 is CASSDDRFRTEAFF. CDR3 sequence (DNA): TGTGCCAGCAGTGATGACAGATTCCGCACTGAAGCTTTCTTT.

A few counts support this clone. The chain carries TRBV6-5 and TRBJ1-1; no reliable D call. V was trimmed by 5 bases and J by 0 bases, leaving 10 bases between them. The germline V gene encodes CDR1 MNHEY and CDR2 SVGAGI. This CDR3 contains 14 residues. CDR3 sequence reads: CASSHEILNTEAFF. In DNA, the CDR3 is TGTGCCAGCAGTCACGAGATATTGAACACTGAAGCTTTCTTT.

The chain joins TRBV6-4 to TRBJ1-1; D not resolved. This CDR3 contains 14 residues. Germline V gene data show CDR1 as MRHNA and CDR2 as SNTAGT. Between the trimmed V and J ends, which lost 4 bases and 1 base, there was a span of 10 bases. CDR3 in amino acids: CASSVVSGNTEAFF. The CDR3 DNA reads as TGTGCCAGCAGTGTGGTATCTGGGAACACTGAAGCTTTCTTT.

The chain couples TRBV7-2 to TRBJ1-4; D is unresolved. The CDR3 totals 14 residues. The V gene's germline CDR1 is SGHTA and CDR2 FQGNSA. V lost 2 bases to trimming and J lost 8 bases, with 12 bases between them. Here the CDR3 reads CASSLRVLGEKLFF. Here the CDR3 DNA reads TGTGCCAGCAGCTTAAGGGTCCTCGGGGAAAAACTGTTTTTT.

The V gene is TRBV6-6, the J gene TRBJ1-2, with D perhaps TRBD1 (5 bases). The CDR3 is made up of 13 amino acids. Germline V gene sequence: CDR1 MNHNY, CDR2 SVGAGI (reference sequence). V shed 2 bases and J shed 6 bases, with 10 bases lying between them. The CDR3 DNA follows: TGTGCCAGCAGTTACGGGTCAGGGAATGGCTACACCTTC. It codes for CASSYGSGNGYTF.

The chain uses TRBV9 and TRBJ2-7; possible D gene TRBD2, 6 bases. Per the germline V gene, CDR1 is SGDLS and CDR2 is YYNGEE. Deletions cut 2 bases from V and 2 bases from J, with 23 bases between. The CDR3 has 18 amino acids. CDR3 loop: CASSVGHWRGPFPYEQYF. The CDR3 nucleotides are TGTGCCAGCAGCGTGGGTCATTGGAGGGGACCTTTCCCCTACGAGCAGTACTTC.

The chain combines TRBV5-1 with TRBJ2-7; no reliable D call. V lost 4 bases to trimming and J lost 1 base, with 15 bases between them. The CDR3 extends over 15 amino acids. Germline CDR1 and CDR2: SGHRS and YFSETQ. The DNA for the CDR3 is TGCGCCAGCAGCCCAATGCCCGGAAATTCCTACGAGCAGTACTTC. It codes for CASSPMPGNSYEQYF.

The rearrangement joins TRBV7-8 to TRBJ2-7; no firm D call. From germline, CDR1 is SGHVS and CDR2 FQNEAQ. Trimming removed 1 base at V and 3 bases at J, with 7 bases between. This CDR3 spans 13 amino acids. The CDR3 region is CASSLGGLYEQYF. CDR3 DNA: TGTGCCAGCAGCTTAGGCGGCCTCTACGAGCAGTACTTC. Full variable domain (rest looked up from reference TRBV7-8 and TRBJ2-7): GAGVSQSPRYKVAKRGQDVALRCDPISGHVSLFWYQQALGQGPEFLTYFQNEAQLDKSGLPSDRFFAERPEGSVSTLKIQRTQQEDSAVYLCASSLGGLYEQYFGPGTRLTVT.

The V gene is TRBV11-3, the J gene TRBJ1-1, with TRBD1 identical over 8 bases. Germline V gene lookup returns CDR1 SGHNT and CDR2 YENEEA. The CDR3 loop spans 13 amino acids. Trimming took 2 bases from V and 9 from J; bases not matched to a gene: 5. The CDR3 region is CASSLTTGDKAFF. The CDR3 DNA sequence: TGTGCCAGCAGCTTAACGACAGGGGACAAAGCTTTCTTT.

V is TRBV4-1 and J is TRBJ1-5; tentatively, D is TRBD1 (5 bases). V was clipped by 1 base and J by 7 bases, with 14 bases between them. This CDR3 spans 15 amino acids. CDR1 is MGHRA and CDR2 is YSYEKL in the germline V gene. The DNA of the CDR3 is TGCGCCAGCAGCCAAGTGTACGGGGGGAGCCAGCCCCAGCATTTT. Amino acid sequence: CASSQVYGGSQPQHF.

The chain couples TRBV19 to TRBJ1-5; D remains unclear. CDR3 size: 12 residues. Trimming took off 7 bases at V and 5 bases at J, with 9 bases between the two ends. Germline lookup yields CDR1 LNHDA and CDR2 SQIVND (reference sequence). The CDR3 bases are TGTGCCAGTACCAAGCACGATCAGCCCCAGCATTTT. Translated, it gives CASTKHDQPQHF.

This sequence joins TRBV9 and TRBJ2-6; D not certain. The CDR3 sequence is 12 residues long. Germline CDR1 and CDR2: SGDLS and YYNGEE. V lost 0 bases and J 9 bases, leaving 4 bases between the germline ends. The CDR3 here is CASSVGDNVLTF. CDR3 in DNA: TGTGCCAGCAGCGTAGGAGACAACGTCCTGACTTTC. Together with reference TRBV9 and TRBJ2-6, the CDR3 gives the full variable domain: DSGVTQTPKHLITATGQRVTLRCSPRSGDLSVYWYQQSLDQGLQFLIQYYNGEERAKGNILERFSAQQFPDLHSELNLSSLELGDSALYFCASSVGDNVLTFGAGSRLTVL.

The chain uses TRBV6-1 and TRBJ1-2, with D possibly TRBD1 on 5 matching bases. Trimming shortened V by 1 base and J by 4 bases, and 16 bases separated the two germline ends. This CDR3 comprises 16 residues. The germline CDR1 and CDR2 sequences are MNHNS and SASEGT. CDR3 loop: CASSEVGGNTLYGYTF. As DNA, the CDR3 is TGTGCCAGCAGTGAAGTCGGGGGAAATACCCTCTATGGCTACACCTTC.

The genes are TRBV30 and TRBJ1-3; D is unclear. The CDR3 covers 13 residues. Trimming took 1 base from V and 0 from J, leaving 4 bases between them. CDR1 GTSNPN and CDR2 SVGIG come from the germline V gene (reference sequence). The CDR3 DNA is TGTGCCTGGAGTGAGCCCTCTGGAAACACCATATATTTT. Residues: CAWSEPSGNTIYF. Combining the CDR3 with reference TRBV30 and TRBJ1-3 gives the whole variable domain SQTIHQWPATLVQPVGSPLSLECTVEGTSNPNLYWYRQAAGRGLQLLFYSVGIGQISSEVPQNLSASRPQDRQFILSSKKLLLSDSGFYLCAWSEPSGNTIYFGEGSWLTVV.